This TCR beta chain derives from a study of cytomegalovirus exposure and HLA in healthy donors. Regarding the study as a whole: Accurate predictions that matched the HLA-A and HLA-B alleles of most subjects were reportedly made from TCR beta sequences. Presence/absence analyses assumed roughly uniform sequencing depth across donors. A later analysis linked a missense DCLRE1C variant to TCR beta V- and J-gene trimming.

About this clone: The antigen is not known.

The PCR ran on 60 Vbeta and 13 Jbeta primers. Here immunoSEQ multiplex PCR was the method, and the copy in TCRdb shows in-frame clones only, minus some. The table lists some 140,000 clones, 60% to 80% of them singletons. The CDR3 covers 14 residues. The germline V gene has CDR1 SGHNT and CDR2 YYREEE (reference sequence). With 4 bases removed from V and 7 bases from J, the gap between germline ends came to 17 bases. This rearrangement joins TRBV5-4 to TRBJ1-2, with a tentative D call TRBD1 (6 bases). This clonotype originated in a man aged 25-45 years in good health and CMV-seropositive. Sequencing used PBMCs. The CDR3 sequence: CASSPRGVNSGYTF. CDR3 sequence (DNA): TGTGCCAGCAGCCCCAGGGGAGTTAATAGTGGCTACACCTTC.